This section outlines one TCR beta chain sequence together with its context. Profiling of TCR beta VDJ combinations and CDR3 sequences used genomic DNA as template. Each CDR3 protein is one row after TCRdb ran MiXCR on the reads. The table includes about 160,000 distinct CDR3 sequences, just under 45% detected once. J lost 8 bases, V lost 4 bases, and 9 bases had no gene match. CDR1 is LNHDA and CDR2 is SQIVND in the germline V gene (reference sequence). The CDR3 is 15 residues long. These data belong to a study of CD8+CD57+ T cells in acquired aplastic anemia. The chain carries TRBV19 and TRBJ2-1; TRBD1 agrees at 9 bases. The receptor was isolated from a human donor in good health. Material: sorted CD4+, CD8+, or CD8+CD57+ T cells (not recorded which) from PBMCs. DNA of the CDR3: TGTGCCAGTAGTACCCTAGGGACAGGGATCGATGAGCAGTTCTTC. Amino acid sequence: CASSTLGTGIDEQFF.